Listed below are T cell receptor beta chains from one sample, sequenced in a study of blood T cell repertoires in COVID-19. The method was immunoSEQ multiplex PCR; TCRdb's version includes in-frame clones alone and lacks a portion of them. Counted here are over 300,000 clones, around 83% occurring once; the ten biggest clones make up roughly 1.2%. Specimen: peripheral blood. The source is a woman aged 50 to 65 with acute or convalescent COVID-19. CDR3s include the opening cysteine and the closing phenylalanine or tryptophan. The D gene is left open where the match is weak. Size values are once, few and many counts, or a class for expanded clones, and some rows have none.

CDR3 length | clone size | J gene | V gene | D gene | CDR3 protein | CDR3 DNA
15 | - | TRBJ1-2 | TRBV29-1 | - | CSAGRQSTANYGYTF | TGCAGCGCCGGCCGTCAATCGACAGCTAACTATGGCTACACCTTC
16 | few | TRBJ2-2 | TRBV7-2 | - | CASSLAFAAGTGELFF | TGTGCCAGCAGCTTAGCGTTCGCCGCGGGCACCGGGGAGCTGTTTTTT
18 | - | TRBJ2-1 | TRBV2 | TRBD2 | CASSLERTSGGLTNEQFF | TGTGCCAGCAGCTTAGAAAGGACTAGCGGGGGGTTAACCAATGAGCAGTTCTTC
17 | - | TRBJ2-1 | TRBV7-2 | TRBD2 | CASSLGTSGRANNEQFF | TGTGCCAGCAGCCTTGGGACTAGCGGGAGGGCGAACAATGAGCAGTTCTTC
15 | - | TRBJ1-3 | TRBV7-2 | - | CASSSGLISGNTIYF | TGTGCCAGCAGCTCTGGACTGATCTCTGGAAACACCATATATTTT
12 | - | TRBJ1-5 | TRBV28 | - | CASRSGNQPQHF | TGTGCCAGCAGGTCGGGCAATCAGCCCCAGCATTTT
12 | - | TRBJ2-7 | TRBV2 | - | CASTGLLDEQYF | TGTGCCAGCACGGGACTCCTGGACGAGCAGTACTTC
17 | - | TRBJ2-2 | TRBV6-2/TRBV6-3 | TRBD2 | CASSYHTSGRWAGELFF | TGTGCCAGCAGTTACCATACTAGCGGGAGGTGGGCCGGGGAGCTGTTTTTT
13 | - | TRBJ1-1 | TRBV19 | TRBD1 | CASSIDRGTEAFF | TGTGCCAGTAGTATCGACAGGGGTACTGAAGCTTTCTTT
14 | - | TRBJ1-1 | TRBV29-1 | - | CSVGGGGSDTEAFF | TGCAGCGTCGGGGGCGGGGGCTCGGACACTGAAGCTTTCTTT
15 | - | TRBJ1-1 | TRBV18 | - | CASSRLSVPNTEAFF | TGTGCCAGCTCACGACTATCGGTCCCGAACACTGAAGCTTTCTTT
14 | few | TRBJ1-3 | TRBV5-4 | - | CASSLESAGNTIYF | TGTGCCAGCAGCTTAGAGTCGGCTGGAAACACCATATATTTT
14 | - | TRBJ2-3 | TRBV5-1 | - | CASSWGQQGDTQYF | TGCGCCAGCAGCTGGGGGCAACAGGGAGATACGCAGTATTTT
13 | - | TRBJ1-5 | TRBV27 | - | CASSWGENQPQHF | TGTGCCAGCAGTTGGGGGGAAAATCAGCCCCAGCATTTT
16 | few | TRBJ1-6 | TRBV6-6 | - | CASSYSLQGSPSPLHF | TGTGCCAGCAGTTACTCTTTGCAGGGGAGTCCTTCACCCCTCCACTTT
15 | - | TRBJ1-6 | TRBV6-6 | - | CASTPTRQINSPLHF | TGTGCCAGCACCCCCACCAGGCAGATTAATTCACCCCTCCACTTT
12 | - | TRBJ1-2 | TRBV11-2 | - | CASSLVSGGYTF | TGTGCCAGCAGCTTAGTAAGCGGTGGCTACACCTTC
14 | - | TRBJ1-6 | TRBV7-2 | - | CASSLRRVNSPLHF | TGTGCCAGCAGCTTACGCAGGGTTAATTCACCCCTCCACTTT
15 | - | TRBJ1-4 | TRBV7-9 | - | CASSREASTNEKLFF | TGTGCCAGCAGCCGCGAGGCCTCTACTAATGAAAAACTGTTTTTT
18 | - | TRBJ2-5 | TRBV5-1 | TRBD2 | CASSYSTSGGASVETQYF | TGCGCCAGCAGCTATTCGACTAGCGGGGGGGCATCGGTAGAGACCCAGTACTTC
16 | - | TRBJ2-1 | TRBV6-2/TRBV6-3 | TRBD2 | CASSYSVGGATGEQFF | TGTGCCAGCAGTTACTCGGTCGGGGGGGCCACTGGTGAGCAGTTCTTC
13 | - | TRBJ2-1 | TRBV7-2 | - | CASSLEWGDEQFF | TGTGCCAGCAGCTTAGAGTGGGGCGATGAGCAGTTCTTC
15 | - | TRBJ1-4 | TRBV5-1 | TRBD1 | CASSGGTQGREKLFF | TGCGCCAGCAGCGGCGGGACACAGGGGCGTGAAAAACTGTTTTTT
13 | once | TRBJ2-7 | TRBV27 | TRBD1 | CASSSQGAYEQYF | TGTGCCAGCAGTTCCCAGGGGGCTTACGAGCAGTACTTC
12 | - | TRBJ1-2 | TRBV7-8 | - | CASSPGSYGYTF | TGTGCCAGCAGCCCGGGGTCCTATGGCTACACCTTC
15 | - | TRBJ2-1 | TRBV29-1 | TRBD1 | CSVDYRGSSYNEQFF | TGCAGCGTAGATTACAGGGGGAGCTCCTACAATGAGCAGTTCTTC